The 19 T cell receptor beta chains below were found in one sample sequenced in a study of PD-1 blockade in classical Hodgkin lymphoma. The time point here: cycle 4 day 1 (C4D1), after 5 to 7 weeks of nivolumab. Each patient relapsed following autologous stem cell transplantation, and prior brentuximab vedotin exposure differed. This table comes from immunoSEQ multiplex PCR, and its TCRdb copy is limited to in-frame clones, with some not included. The repertoire has under 45,000 clones, around two thirds of them found once; the top ten carry 3% to 4%. The sequences come from peripheral blood mononuclear cells (PBMCs), collected before the fourth cycle of nivolumab. The origin of the receptors is a human donor with classical Hodgkin lymphoma.

The chain recombines TRBV7-2 with TRBJ1-3; 7 positions agree with TRBD1. Germline CDR1 SGHTA, CDR2 FQGNSA. The CDR3 is 14 residues long. Trimming removed 6 bases from V and 3 bases from J; junction bases left unmatched: 5. The DNA of the CDR3 is TGTGCCAGCAGTTTGAGGGGGCTTGGAAACACCATATATTTT. Translation gives CASSLRGLGNTIYF. Looking up the rest from reference TRBV7-2 and TRBJ1-3 gives the full variable domain: GAGVSQSPSNKVTEKGKDVELRCDPISGHTALYWYRQSLGQGLEFLIYFQGNSAPDKSGLPSDRFSAERTGGSVSTLTIQRTQQEDSAVYLCASSLRGLGNTIYFGEGSWLTVV.

This clone turned up a few times. This chain connects TRBV29-1 to TRBJ2-1; 7 nucleotides agree with TRBD1. The germline V gene encodes CDR1 SQVTM and CDR2 ANQGSEA. Trimming took 6 bases from V and 2 from J; bases not matched to a gene: 13. The CDR3 sequence is 16 residues long. CDR3 sequence (DNA): TGCAGCGTCGGTGGTGGTTCAGGGGGAACCTACAATGAGCAGTTCTTC. Amino acid sequence: CSVGGGSGGTYNEQFF.

The chain carries TRBV13 and TRBJ2-7; TRBD1 is a possible D gene (5 bases). The CDR3 covers 13 residues. The V and J ends lost 4 bases and 4 bases respectively, with 11 bases between them. CDR1 is PRHDT and CDR2 is FYEKMQ in the germline V gene (reference sequence). CDR3 region: CASSSRQIYEQYF. DNA of the CDR3: TGTGCCAGCAGCTCTAGACAGATATACGAGCAGTACTTC.

In DNA form, the CDR3 reads TGTGCCAGCAGCGTAGCGGGGGACAGGAATCAGCCCCAGCATTTT. This codes for CASSVAGDRNQPQHF. This sequence joins TRBV9 and TRBJ1-5; TRBD1 matches 8 bases. CDR1 and CDR2 (germline): SGDLS, YYNGEE. Trimming took 0 bases from V and 4 from J; bases not matched to a gene: 3. The CDR3 consists of 15 residues. Full variable domain (outside the CDR3, taken from reference TRBV9 and TRBJ1-5): DSGVTQTPKHLITATGQRVTLRCSPRSGDLSVYWYQQSLDQGLQFLIQYYNGEERAKGNILERFSAQQFPDLHSELNLSSLELGDSALYFCASSVAGDRNQPQHFGDGTRLSIL.

J is TRBJ2-7 and V is TRBV28; either TRBD1 or TRBD2 may supply D (5 bases each). V was trimmed by 4 bases and J by 7 bases, leaving 17 bases between them. The length of the CDR3 is 14 residues. CDR1 and CDR2 (germline): MDHEN, SYDVKM. In nucleotides, the CDR3 is TGTGCCAGCAGTTCAGTATCGGGGCTACGAGAGCAGTACTTC. This gives the protein CASSSVSGLREQYF.

V and J are TRBV6-5 and TRBJ1-4; D unclear. The CDR3 sequence is 13 residues long. Trimming cost V 2 bases and J 8 bases, with 9 bases left between them. Per germline, CDR1 MNHEY and CDR2 SVGAGI. The CDR3 sequence is CASSYGMMEKLFF. CDR3 bases: TGTGCCAGCAGTTACGGCATGATGGAAAAACTGTTTTTT.

The chain employs TRBV10-3 and TRBJ2-3, with D hard to call. V lost 0 bases and J lost 0, with 4 bases in between. The CDR3 loop spans 14 amino acids. Germline CDR1 ENHRY, CDR2 SYGVKD. CDR3 nucleotides: TGTGCCATCAGTGAGTCGGCTAGCACAGATACGCAGTATTTT. This sequence encodes CAISESASTDTQYF.

V and J are TRBV4-3 and TRBJ2-1, with D possibly TRBD1 on 5 matching bases. The CDR3 runs 14 residues. Trimming removed 0 bases from V and 9 bases from J, with 12 bases in between. From germline, CDR1 is LGHNA and CDR2 YSLEER. The CDR3 nucleotides are TGCGCCAGCAGCCAAGATCATAGGGGTACTGAGCAGTTCTTC. Translating gives CASSQDHRGTEQFF.

The chain is built from TRBV5-1 and TRBJ2-2; no clear D gene. In germline, CDR1 is SGHRS, CDR2 YFSETQ. V was cut by 3 bases and J by 5 bases, with 8 bases left in between. The CDR3 has 13 residues. The DNA of the CDR3 is TGCGCCAGCAGCTCTCTGGGGACCGGGGAGCTGTTTTTT. Translation: CASSSLGTGELFF.

The chain carries TRBV5-1 and TRBJ2-5, with 10 bases matching TRBD2. Germline CDR1 is SGHRS and CDR2 is YFSETQ. The CDR3 extends over 16 amino acids. The V and J ends lost 0 bases and 4 bases, in that order; junction bases with no gene match: 6. CDR3 bases: TGCGCCAGCAGCTTGGGGAAAGCGGGAGGGCCAGAGACCCAGTACTTC. Its protein is CASSLGKAGGPETQYF. The full variable domain, rest sourced from reference TRBV5-1 and TRBJ2-5, is KAGVTQTPRYLIKTRGQQVTLSCSPISGHRSVSWYQQTPGQGLQFLFEYFSETQRNKGNFPGRFSGRQFSNSRSEMNVSTLELGDSALYLCASSLGKAGGPETQYFGPGTRLLVL.

This clone was detected many times. The J gene is TRBJ1-2, the V gene TRBV6-1, with a tentative D call TRBD1 (5 bases). The CDR3 length is 14 residues. Trimming pared 1 base from V and 11 bases from J, leaving 17 bases between. CDR1 is MNHNS, CDR2 SASEGT, per germline. The DNA of the CDR3 is TGTGCCAGCAGTGAAGTCTTCGGGGCTCGTAGGTACACCTTC. This sequence encodes CASSEVFGARRYTF.

The rearrangement links TRBV19 to TRBJ2-1; 7 bases match TRBD2. Germline V gene sequence: CDR1 LNHDA, CDR2 SQIVND (reference sequence). The junction had 7 bases not matched to a gene; V was cut back by 3 bases and J by 5 bases. This CDR3 has 15 amino acids. The CDR3 bases are TGTGCCAGTAGTATCCAATTGGGACTAAACAATGAGCAGTTCTTC. Translation: CASSIQLGLNNEQFF.

The chain combines TRBV6-7 with TRBJ1-5; D ambiguous. TRBV6-7 is an ORF for which the function is uncertain. The CDR3 spans 16 residues. V dropped 0 bases and J dropped 0 bases, with 9 bases sitting between them. CDR3: CASSYSTALSNQPQHF. The CDR3 DNA reads as TGTGCCAGCAGTTACTCGACGGCCCTTAGCAATCAGCCCCAGCATTTT.

The chain joins TRBV19 to TRBJ1-6; D may be TRBD1 (5 bases). CDR3 length: 15 amino acids. Trimming removed 5 bases at V and 10 bases at J, with 18 bases between. CDR1 is LNHDA and CDR2 is SQIVND in the germline V gene (reference sequence). The CDR3 here is CASSSTRGKGSPLHF. CDR3 DNA sequence: TGTGCCAGTAGTTCGACAAGGGGCAAGGGGTCACCCCTCCACTTT. The whole variable domain, filled in from reference TRBV19 and TRBJ1-6, reads DGGITQSPKYLFRKEGQNVTLSCEQNLNHDAMYWYRQDPGQGLRLIYYSQIVNDFQKGDIAEGYSVSREKKESFPLTVTSAQKNPTAFYLCASSSTRGKGSPLHFGNGTRLTVT.

The V call is TRBV28, the J call TRBJ2-5; 7 nucleotides match TRBD1. J was trimmed by 5 bases and V by 6 bases; bases with no gene match: 12. CDR1 and CDR2 (germline): MDHEN, SYDVKM. The CDR3 consists of 15 residues. In DNA form, the CDR3 reads TGTGCCAGCAGGAAAGGGGGCACCCTTGGGGAGACCCAGTACTTC. Protein sequence: CASRKGGTLGETQYF. The whole variable domain, filled in from reference TRBV28 and TRBJ2-5, reads DVKVTQSSRYLVKRTGEKVFLECVQDMDHENMFWYRQDPGLGLRLIYFSYDVKMKEKGDIPEGYSVSREKKERFSLILESASTNQTSMYLCASRKGGTLGETQYFGPGTRLLVL.

This chain connects TRBV6-6 to TRBJ1-3; no reliable D call. This CDR3 comprises 13 residues. The germline V gene has CDR1 MNHNY and CDR2 SVGAGI (reference sequence). V was shortened by 2 bases and J by 0 bases, with 2 bases between the two germline ends. CDR3 amino acids: CASSYGSGNTIYF. For the CDR3, the DNA is TGTGCCAGCAGTTACGGCTCTGGAAACACCATATATTTT.

V and J are TRBV30 and TRBJ1-4; D is undetermined. The germline gives CDR1 GTSNPN, CDR2 SVGIG (reference sequence). The CDR3 has 14 residues. Trimming shortened V by 1 base and J by 0 bases, and 6 bases separated the two germline ends. CDR3 residues: CAWSATTTNEKLFF. In nucleotides, the CDR3 is TGTGCCTGGAGTGCGACTACAACTAATGAAAAACTGTTTTTT.

The chain uses TRBV7-9 and TRBJ2-1; D is unclear. Per germline, CDR1 SEHNR and CDR2 FQNEAQ (reference sequence). This CDR3 is 14 amino acids long. Between the trimmed V and J ends, which lost 3 bases and 0 bases, there was a span of 6 bases. The CDR3, as DNA: TGTGCCAGCAGCTTCGAGAGCTCCTACAATGAGCAGTTCTTC. Translated: CASSFESSYNEQFF.

DNA of the CDR3: TGTGCCAGCAGCTTACGTTTAGGGCCCTACAATGAGCAGTTCTTC. It codes for CASSLRLGPYNEQFF. The rearrangement joins TRBV7-2 to TRBJ2-1; no clear D gene. The CDR3 is made up of 15 amino acids. The V gene lost 2 bases and the J gene lost 2 bases, with 10 bases spanning the gap. CDR1 is SGHTA, CDR2 FQGNSA, per germline.